The 27 T cell receptor beta chains presented below share a single source sample, sequenced in a study of cytomegalovirus exposure and HLA in healthy donors. Vbeta (60) and Jbeta (13) primers were used in the PCR. Some clones are missing from TCRdb's copy, which holds only in-frame ones; the method was immunoSEQ multiplex PCR. This table holds about 120,000 clones, about 80% found once. Input material: PBMCs. Every receptor here comes from a man aged 25-40 years in good health and CMV-seropositive.

This chain connects TRBV5-4 to TRBJ2-1; 9 bases match TRBD1. The V segment lost 4 bases and the J segment 8 bases; nucleotides outside the gene matches: 4. CDR3 length equals 13 residues. Germline CDR1 reads SGHNT; CDR2 reads YYREEE (reference sequence). The CDR3 sequence: CASSRTGGDEQFF. CDR3 DNA: TGTGCCAGCAGCCGCACAGGGGGCGATGAGCAGTTCTTC.

Remarks on this clone: Sequence at one end of the junction differs from germline and may be a read error. The sample carries other DNA sequences with the same CDR3. The V gene is TRBV15, the J gene TRBJ1-5; TRBD1 matches at 7 bases. The CDR3 loop spans 13 amino acids. Germline V gene sequence: CDR1 LNHNV, CDR2 YYDKDF (reference sequence). The CDR3 bases are TGTGCCACCAGCAGAGATAGGGGGCAGCCTCAGCATTTT. Translated: CATSRDRGQPQHF.

The chain links TRBV4-3 to TRBJ1-6; a possible D gene is TRBD1 (6 bases). The germline CDR1 and CDR2 sequences are LGHNA and YSLEER. V shed 1 base and J shed 4 bases, with 8 bases lying between them. CDR3 length: 15 residues. The CDR3 DNA sequence: TGCGCCAGCAGCCAAGGCGGACAGTATAATTCACCCCTCCACTTT. This sequence encodes CASSQGGQYNSPLHF.

This clone was observed a few times. V usage is TRBV2 and J usage is TRBJ1-3; D is undetermined. Germline loops: CDR1 SNHLY, CDR2 FYNNEI. The CDR3 runs to 12 residues. V gave up 5 bases and J gave up 8 bases, with 10 bases separating them. This CDR3 reads CASSLEDYTIYF. The CDR3 bases are TGTGCCAGCAGTTTAGAGGACTACACCATATATTTT.

This clone was seen only once. The chain uses TRBV11-2 and TRBJ1-6; D not certain. Trimming removed 1 base from V and 7 bases from J, with 8 bases in between. This CDR3 has 14 amino acids. CDR1 is SGHAT, CDR2 FQNNGV, per germline. The CDR3 reads CASSLGEGNSPLHF. DNA for the CDR3: TGTGCCAGCAGCTTAGGGGAGGGCAATTCACCCCTCCACTTT.

The genes are TRBV6-6 and TRBJ2-3, with a tentative D call TRBD1 (6 bases). V lost 5 bases and J lost 0, with 15 bases in between. The CDR3 spans 16 residues. The germline V gene encodes CDR1 MNHNY and CDR2 SVGAGI (reference sequence). The CDR3 sequence is CASSPHSTGSTDTQYF. Written as DNA, the CDR3 is TGTGCCAGCAGTCCACACTCGACAGGAAGCACAGATACGCAGTATTTT.

The rearrangement uses TRBV14 and TRBJ2-1; TRBD2 matches at 7 bases. Losses at the gene ends were 4 bases for V and 8 bases for J; bases not matched to a gene: 8. The CDR3 runs 14 residues. Germline V gives CDR1 SGHDN, CDR2 FVKESK. CDR3 residues: CASSPTGLEDEQFF. The CDR3, as DNA: TGTGCCAGCAGCCCAACAGGACTAGAGGATGAGCAGTTCTTC.

This chain joins TRBV13 and TRBJ1-1; D gene ambiguous. The V and J ends lost 3 bases and 2 bases respectively, with 10 bases between them. This CDR3 comprises 14 residues. CDR1 is PRHDT and CDR2 is FYEKMQ in the germline V gene (reference sequence). CDR3: CASSFSLPNTEAFF. CDR3 sequence (DNA): TGTGCCAGCAGCTTTAGCCTGCCCAACACTGAAGCTTTCTTT.

The chain carries TRBV6-5 and TRBJ2-4, with D unresolved. V shed 0 bases and J shed 0 bases, with 9 bases lying between them. The CDR3 has 16 amino acids. Germline CDR1 MNHEY, CDR2 SVGAGI. This CDR3 is CASSYSEALAKNIQYF. CDR3 in DNA: TGTGCCAGCAGTTACTCCGAGGCTCTAGCCAAAAACATTCAGTACTTC.

This chain links TRBV9 with TRBJ2-2, with D uncertain. The CDR3 is made up of 15 amino acids. Germline loops: CDR1 SGDLS, CDR2 YYNGEE. Between the trimmed V and J ends, which lost 0 bases and 0 bases, there was a span of 6 bases. The CDR3 DNA reads as TGTGCCAGCAGCGTAGCCTACCCGAACACCGGGGAGCTGTTTTTT. Translation gives CASSVAYPNTGELFF. Complete variable domain (other parts from reference TRBV9 and TRBJ2-2): DSGVTQTPKHLITATGQRVTLRCSPRSGDLSVYWYQQSLDQGLQFLIQYYNGEERAKGNILERFSAQQFPDLHSELNLSSLELGDSALYFCASSVAYPNTGELFFGEGSRLTVL.

This chain uses TRBV2 with TRBJ1-5; 10 bases agree with TRBD1. Trimming at V came to 2 bases and at J to 5 bases, leaving 3 bases not matched to a gene. The V gene's germline CDR1 is SNHLY and CDR2 FYNNEI. The CDR3 sequence is 15 residues long. CDR3: CASSEQGTGDQPQHF. The CDR3 DNA is TGTGCCAGCAGTGAACAGGGGACAGGGGATCAGCCCCAGCATTTT. Based on the CDR3 plus reference TRBV2 and TRBJ1-5, the full variable domain is EPEVTQTPSHQVTQMGQEVILRCVPISNHLYFYWYRQILGQKVEFLVSFYNNEISEKSEIFDDQFSVERPDGSNFTLKIRSTKLEDSAMYFCASSEQGTGDQPQHFGDGTRLSIL.

The chain uses TRBV10-2 and TRBJ1-2, with D possibly matching TRBD1 (6 bases). Germline values: CDR1 WSHSY, CDR2 SAAADI. The length of the CDR3 is 12 residues. V was pared by 4 bases and J by 8 bases, with 11 bases between. The CDR3, as DNA: TGCGCCAGCAGTGGTACAGGGCCAGGCTACACCTTC. The encoded protein is CASSGTGPGYTF.

The rearrangement uses TRBV7-2 and TRBJ2-7; TRBD1 agrees at 10 bases. Trimming removed 5 bases from V and 4 bases from J; junction bases left unmatched: 14. The CDR3 covers 17 residues. In germline, CDR1 is SGHTA, CDR2 FQGNSA. The CDR3: CASSRDKYGTGEYEQYF. The CDR3 DNA is TGTGCCAGCAGCCGAGATAAATACGGGACAGGGGAATACGAGCAGTACTTC.

CDR3: CAWSTTPPLHF. The CDR3 DNA follows: TGTGCCTGGAGTACTACCCCACCCCTCCACTTT. V gene TRBV30 combines with J gene TRBJ1-6; D ambiguous. The CDR3 has 11 amino acids. V gave up 2 bases and J gave up 11 bases, with 7 bases separating them. Germline V lookup: CDR1 GTSNPN, CDR2 SVGIG (reference sequence).

The chain carries TRBV18 and TRBJ2-5, with TRBD1 matching over 7 bases. The length of the CDR3 is 16 residues. Germline loops: CDR1 KGHSH, CDR2 LQKENI. The junction had 8 bases not matched to a gene; V was cut back by 3 bases and J by 1 base. The CDR3 nucleotides read TGTGCCAGCTCACCCACGCCAGGACAGGTCCAAGAGACCCAGTACTTC. It is translated as CASSPTPGQVQETQYF.

This clone has more than one count but fewer than ten. The rearrangement links TRBV25-1 to TRBJ1-1; D is unresolved. Trimming pared 1 base from V and 1 base from J, leaving 4 bases between. CDR1 and CDR2 (germline): MGHDK, SYGVNS. The CDR3 sequence is 13 residues long. The CDR3 is CASSESGNTEAFF. CDR3 in DNA: TGTGCCAGCAGTGAATCCGGGAACACTGAAGCTTTCTTT.

The rearrangement joins TRBV7-8 to TRBJ1-2, with D tentatively TRBD1 (5 bases). Germline lookup yields CDR1 SGHVS and CDR2 FQNEAQ. With 5 bases removed from V and 3 bases from J, the gap between germline ends came to 10 bases. CDR3 size: 13 residues. CDR3 coding DNA: TGTGCCAGCAGCAGCGACAGCGACTATGGCTACACCTTC. This sequence encodes CASSSDSDYGYTF. The whole variable domain, filled in from reference TRBV7-8 and TRBJ1-2, reads GAGVSQSPRYKVAKRGQDVALRCDPISGHVSLFWYQQALGQGPEFLTYFQNEAQLDKSGLPSDRFFAERPEGSVSTLKIQRTQQEDSAVYLCASSSDSDYGYTFGSGTRLTVV.

V is TRBV4-3 and J is TRBJ2-3, with TRBD1 matching over 8 bases. This CDR3 is 16 amino acids long. J lost 4 bases, V lost 4 bases, and 10 bases had no gene match. Germline V gives CDR1 LGHNA, CDR2 YSLEER. CDR3 bases: TGCGCCAGCAGCCCCGTAGACAGGGGAGGCGCAGATACGCAGTATTTT. Protein sequence: CASSPVDRGGADTQYF.

This chain connects TRBV9 to TRBJ2-1; D uncertain. Germline-derived CDR1 and CDR2 are SGDLS and YYNGEE. The CDR3 extends over 13 amino acids. The germline V and J ends were trimmed by 0 bases and 8 bases, with 9 bases remaining between them. This CDR3 reads CASSVEGRDEQFF. CDR3 nucleotide sequence: TGTGCCAGCAGCGTAGAAGGTCGGGATGAGCAGTTCTTC.

The genes are TRBV7-6 and TRBJ2-1; 8 bases line up with TRBD2. The CDR3 contains 15 residues. Germline V lookup: CDR1 SGHVS, CDR2 FNYEAQ. V was pared by 5 bases and J by 10 bases, with 13 bases of the junction left unmatched. The CDR3 nucleotides are TGTGCCAGCAGCCCCCTCGCGGGGGGAAGGGGAGAGCAGTTCTTC. Amino acids: CASSPLAGGRGEQFF.

The J gene is TRBJ2-6, the V gene TRBV18; 9 bases line up with TRBD1. The junction had 12 bases not matched to a gene; V was cut back by 2 bases and J by 4 bases. The CDR3 has 19 amino acids. Germline V lookup: CDR1 KGHSH, CDR2 LQKENI. CDR3 region: CASSPTGPGQGSGANVLTF. The CDR3 nucleotides read TGTGCCAGCTCACCAACGGGACCGGGACAGGGTAGCGGGGCCAACGTCCTGACTTTC. Looking up the rest from reference TRBV18 and TRBJ2-6 gives the full variable domain: NAGVMQNPRHLVRRRGQEARLRCSPMKGHSHVYWYRQLPEEGLKFMVYLQKENIIDESGMPKERFSAEFPKEGPSILRIQQVVRGDSAAYFCASSPTGPGQGSGANVLTFGAGSRLTVL.

As concerns this clone: In the same sample, other DNA sequences code for this CDR3. J is TRBJ2-3 and V is TRBV9; no reliable D call. The CDR3 is 16 amino acids. CDR1 SGDLS and CDR2 YYNGEE come from the germline V gene. The V end lost 3 bases, the J end lost 2 bases, and 16 bases lay between the germline ends. As DNA, the CDR3 is TGTGCCAGCAGCGGAGAGAACCCACCCGCCACAGATACGCAGTATTTT. Translation gives CASSGENPPATDTQYF.

This chain joins TRBV4-3 and TRBJ2-2; the D gene is possibly TRBD2 (5 bases). The CDR3 is made up of 17 amino acids. Germline V gives CDR1 LGHNA, CDR2 YSLEER. V was trimmed by 4 bases and J by 0 bases, leaving 15 bases between them. CDR3 DNA sequence: TGCGCCAGCAGCCCTGATATCGGGAAGCCGAACACCGGGGAGCTGTTTTTT. Translating gives CASSPDIGKPNTGELFF.

The V gene is TRBV11-3, the J gene TRBJ2-3; tentatively, D is TRBD2 (5 bases). From germline, CDR1 is SGHNT and CDR2 YENEEA. The V end lost 5 bases, the J end lost 6 bases, and 12 bases lay between the germline ends. CDR3 length equals 13 residues. CDR3 bases: TGTGCCAGCAGCACCGGATGGAGGGATACGCAGTATTTT. Translated: CASSTGWRDTQYF. The variable domain in full, completed from reference TRBV11-3 and TRBJ2-3, reads EAGVVQSPRYKIIEKKQPVAFWCNPISGHNTLYWYLQNLGQGPELLIRYENEEAVDDSQLPKDRFSAERLKGVDSTLKIQPAELGDSAVYLCASSTGWRDTQYFGPGTRLTVL.

Here the CDR3 DNA reads TGCGCCAGCAGTGAGTCTTCGCAGGGGGCCGGTTACACCGGGGAGCTGTTTTTT. Translating it yields CASSESSQGAGYTGELFF. The gene calls are TRBV10-2 and TRBJ2-2, with 8 bases lining up with TRBD1. The CDR3 has 18 amino acids. V lost 0 bases, J lost 3 bases, and 9 bases stayed unmatched. CDR1 is WSHSY and CDR2 is SAAADI in the germline V gene.

This chain links TRBV30 with TRBJ2-7; a weak D match, TRBD2 (6 bases). V lost 4 bases, J lost 0 bases, and 13 bases lay in between. The CDR3 length is 14 residues. The germline V gene has CDR1 GTSNPN and CDR2 SVGIG (reference sequence). The CDR3 bases are TGTGCCTGGAACCGGGGGACGAGCTCCTACGAGCAGTACTTC. It specifies CAWNRGTSSYEQYF.

This clone turned up a few times. This rearrangement joins TRBV5-1 to TRBJ2-7; tentative D call: TRBD1 (5 bases). V was clipped by 0 bases and J by 4 bases, with 8 bases between them. This CDR3 has 13 residues. Germline lookup yields CDR1 SGHRS and CDR2 YFSETQ. The CDR3 DNA sequence: TGCGCCAGCAGCTTGGGGGGCATATACGAGCAGTACTTC. This codes for CASSLGGIYEQYF.